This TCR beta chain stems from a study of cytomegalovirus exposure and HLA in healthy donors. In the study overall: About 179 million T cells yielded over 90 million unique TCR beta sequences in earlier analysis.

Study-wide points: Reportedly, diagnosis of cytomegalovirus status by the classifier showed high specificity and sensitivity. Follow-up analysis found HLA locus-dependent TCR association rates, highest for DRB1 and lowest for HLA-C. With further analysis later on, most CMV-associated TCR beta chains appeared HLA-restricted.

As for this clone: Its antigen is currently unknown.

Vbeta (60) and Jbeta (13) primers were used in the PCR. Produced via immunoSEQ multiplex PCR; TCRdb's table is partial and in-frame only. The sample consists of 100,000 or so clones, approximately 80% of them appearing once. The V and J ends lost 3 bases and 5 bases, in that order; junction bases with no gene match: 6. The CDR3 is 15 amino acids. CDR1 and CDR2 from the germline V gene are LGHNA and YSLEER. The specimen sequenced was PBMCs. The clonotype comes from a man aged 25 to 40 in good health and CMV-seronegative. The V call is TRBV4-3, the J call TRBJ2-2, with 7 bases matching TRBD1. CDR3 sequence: CASSQPTGQTGELFF. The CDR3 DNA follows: TGCGCCAGCAGCCAGCCGACAGGGCAGACCGGGGAGCTGTTTTTT.